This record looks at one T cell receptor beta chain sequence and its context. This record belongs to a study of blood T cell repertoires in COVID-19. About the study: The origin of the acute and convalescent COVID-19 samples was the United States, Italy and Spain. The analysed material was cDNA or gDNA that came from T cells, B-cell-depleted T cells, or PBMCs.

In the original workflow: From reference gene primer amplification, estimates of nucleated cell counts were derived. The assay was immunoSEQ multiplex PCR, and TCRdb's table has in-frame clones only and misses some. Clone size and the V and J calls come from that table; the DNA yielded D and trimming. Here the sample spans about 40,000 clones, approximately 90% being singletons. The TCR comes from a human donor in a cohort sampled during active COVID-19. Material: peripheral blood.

The DNA for the CDR3 is TGTGCCAGCAGTCCAGCGGCCGGGGAGCTGTTTTTT. Its protein product is CASSPAAGELFF. The chain combines TRBV12-3 or TRBV12-4 with TRBJ2-2, with TRBD2 as a possible D gene (5 bases). The CDR3 has 12 residues. The V and J ends lost 5 bases and 6 bases respectively, with 7 bases between them.